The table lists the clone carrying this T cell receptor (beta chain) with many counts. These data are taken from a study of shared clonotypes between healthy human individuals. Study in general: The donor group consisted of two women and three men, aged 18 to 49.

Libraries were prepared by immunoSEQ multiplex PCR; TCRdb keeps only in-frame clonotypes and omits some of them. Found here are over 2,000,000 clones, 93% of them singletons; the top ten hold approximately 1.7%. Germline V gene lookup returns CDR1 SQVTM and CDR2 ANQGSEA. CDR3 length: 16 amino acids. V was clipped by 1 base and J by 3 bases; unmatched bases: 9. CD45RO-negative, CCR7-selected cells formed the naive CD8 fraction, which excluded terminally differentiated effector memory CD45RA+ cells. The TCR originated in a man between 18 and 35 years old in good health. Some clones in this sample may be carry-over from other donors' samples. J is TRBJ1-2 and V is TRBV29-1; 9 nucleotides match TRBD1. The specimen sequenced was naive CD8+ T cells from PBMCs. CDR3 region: CSVEGPGDRVDYGYTF. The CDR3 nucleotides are TGCAGCGTTGAAGGCCCCGGGGACAGGGTGGACTATGGCTACACCTTC.